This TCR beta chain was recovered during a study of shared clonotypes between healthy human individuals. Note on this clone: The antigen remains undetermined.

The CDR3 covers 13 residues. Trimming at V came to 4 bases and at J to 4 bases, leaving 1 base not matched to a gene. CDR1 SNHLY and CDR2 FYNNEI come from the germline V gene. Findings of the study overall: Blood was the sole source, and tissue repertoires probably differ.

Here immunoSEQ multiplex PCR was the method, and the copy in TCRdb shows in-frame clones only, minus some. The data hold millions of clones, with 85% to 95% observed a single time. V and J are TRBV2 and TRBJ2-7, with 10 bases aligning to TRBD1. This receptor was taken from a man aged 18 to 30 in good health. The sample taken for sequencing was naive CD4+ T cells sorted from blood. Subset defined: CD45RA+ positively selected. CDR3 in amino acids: CASSGDRGYEQYF. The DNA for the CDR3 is TGTGCCAGCAGTGGGGACAGGGGTTACGAGCAGTACTTC.